The clone carrying this T cell receptor (beta chain) was picked up a small number of times. The antigen remains undetermined. MiXCR, run by TCRdb on the 5' RACE reads, gives a single entry per CDR3 protein. In the table there are approximately 300,000 distinct CDR3 sequences, about 10% of which are singletons. The germline V gene has CDR1 SGHAT and CDR2 FQNNGV. The CDR3 length is 15 residues. Trimming took 6 bases from V and 8 from J; bases not matched to a gene: 12. The entry originates in a study of T cells after yellow fever vaccination. Overall study results and limits: CD4 and CD8 compartments shared a small share of clonotypes, likely from convergent recombination. Repertoires sorted by FACS could include abundant clonotypes that are contaminants from the bulk population. Boosting was followed by the reappearance of most primary-vaccination clones (under 97% CD4, 70% to 90% CD8).

This TCR came from a young man who received the YFV17D yellow fever vaccine. Sequencing used CD4+ T cells sorted from PBMCs, obtained 45 days after the yellow fever booster vaccination. This rearrangement joins TRBV11-2 to TRBJ2-1; 8 bases map to TRBD2. The DNA for the CDR3 is TGTGCCAGCAGACCCGCCGGGGGGGGGATCTATGAGCAGTTCTTC. Translated: CASRPAGGGIYEQFF. The variable domain in full, with the rest retrieved from reference TRBV11-2 and TRBJ2-1, is EAGVAQSPRYKIIEKRQSVAFWCNPISGHATLYWYQQILGQGPKLLIQFQNNGVVDDSQLPKDRFSAERLKGVDSTLKIQPAKLEDSAVYLCASRPAGGGIYEQFFGPGTRLTVL.